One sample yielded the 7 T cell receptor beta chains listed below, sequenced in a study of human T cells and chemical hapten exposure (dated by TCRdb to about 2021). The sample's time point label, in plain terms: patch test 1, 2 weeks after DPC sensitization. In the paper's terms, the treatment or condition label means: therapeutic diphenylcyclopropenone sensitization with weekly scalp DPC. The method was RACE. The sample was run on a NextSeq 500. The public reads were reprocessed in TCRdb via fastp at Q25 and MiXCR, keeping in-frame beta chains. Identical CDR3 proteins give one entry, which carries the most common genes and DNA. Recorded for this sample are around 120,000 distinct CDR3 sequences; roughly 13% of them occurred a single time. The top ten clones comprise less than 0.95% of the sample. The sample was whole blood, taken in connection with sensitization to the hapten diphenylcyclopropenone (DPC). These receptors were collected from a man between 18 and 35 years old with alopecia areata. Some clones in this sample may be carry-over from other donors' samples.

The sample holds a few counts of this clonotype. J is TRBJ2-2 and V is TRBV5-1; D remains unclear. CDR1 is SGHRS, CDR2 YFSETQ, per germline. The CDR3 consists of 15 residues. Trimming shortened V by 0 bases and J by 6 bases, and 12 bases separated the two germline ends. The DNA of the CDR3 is TGCGCCAGCAGCTTGGCACTTGGAAACGCCGGGGAGCTGTTTTTT. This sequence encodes CASSLALGNAGELFF.

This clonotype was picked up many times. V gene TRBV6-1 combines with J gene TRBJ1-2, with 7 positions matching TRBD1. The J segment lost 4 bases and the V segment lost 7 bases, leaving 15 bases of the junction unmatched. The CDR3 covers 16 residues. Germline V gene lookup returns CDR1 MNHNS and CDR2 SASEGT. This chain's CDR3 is CASNYTEDRRFYGYTF. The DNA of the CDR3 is TGTGCCAGCAACTATACAGAGGACAGGAGGTTCTATGGCTACACCTTC.

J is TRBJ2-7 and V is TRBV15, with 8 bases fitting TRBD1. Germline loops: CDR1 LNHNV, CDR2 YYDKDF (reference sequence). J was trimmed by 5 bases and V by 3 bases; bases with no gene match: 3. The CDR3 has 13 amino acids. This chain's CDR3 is CATSSDRGHEQYF. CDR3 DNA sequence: TGTGCCACCAGCAGCGACAGGGGCCACGAGCAGTACTTC.

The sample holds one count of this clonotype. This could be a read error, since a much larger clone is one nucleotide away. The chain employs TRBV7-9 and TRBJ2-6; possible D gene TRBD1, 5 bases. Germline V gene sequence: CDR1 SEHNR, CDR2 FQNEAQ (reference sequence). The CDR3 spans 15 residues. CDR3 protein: CASSLVSSGANVPTF. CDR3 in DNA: TGTGCCAGCAGCTTAGTAAGCTCTGGGGCCAACGTCCCGACTTTC.

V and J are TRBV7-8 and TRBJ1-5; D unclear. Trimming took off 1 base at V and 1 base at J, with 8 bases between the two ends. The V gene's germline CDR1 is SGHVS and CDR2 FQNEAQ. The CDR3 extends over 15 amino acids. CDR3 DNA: TGTGCCAGCAGCTTAGGACCGCCGAGCAATCAGCCCCAGCATTTT. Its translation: CASSLGPPSNQPQHF.

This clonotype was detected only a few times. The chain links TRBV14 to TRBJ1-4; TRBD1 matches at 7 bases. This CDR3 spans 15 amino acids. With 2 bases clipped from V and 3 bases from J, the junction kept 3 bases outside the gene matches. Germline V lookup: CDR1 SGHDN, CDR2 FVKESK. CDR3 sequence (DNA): TGTGCCAGCAGCCAACTCGGGACAGCTAATGAAAAACTGTTTTTT. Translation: CASSQLGTANEKLFF.

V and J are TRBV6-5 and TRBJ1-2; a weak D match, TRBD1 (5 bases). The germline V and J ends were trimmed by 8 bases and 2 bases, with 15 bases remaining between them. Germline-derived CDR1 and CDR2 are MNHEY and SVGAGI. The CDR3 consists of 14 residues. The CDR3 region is CASRRMGRNYGYTF. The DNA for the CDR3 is TGTGCCAGCCGCCGGATGGGACGGAACTATGGCTACACCTTC.